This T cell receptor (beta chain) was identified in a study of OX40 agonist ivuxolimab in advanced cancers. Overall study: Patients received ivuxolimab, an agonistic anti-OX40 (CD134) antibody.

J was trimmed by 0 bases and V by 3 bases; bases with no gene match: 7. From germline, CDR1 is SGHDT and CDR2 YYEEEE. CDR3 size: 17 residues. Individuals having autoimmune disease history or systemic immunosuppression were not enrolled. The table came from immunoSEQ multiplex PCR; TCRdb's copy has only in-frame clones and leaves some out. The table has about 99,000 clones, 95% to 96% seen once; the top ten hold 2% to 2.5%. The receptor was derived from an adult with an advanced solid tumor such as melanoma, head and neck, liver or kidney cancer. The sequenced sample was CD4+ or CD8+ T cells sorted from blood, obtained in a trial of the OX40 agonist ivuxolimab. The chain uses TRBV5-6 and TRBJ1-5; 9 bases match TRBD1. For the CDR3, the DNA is TGTGCCAGCAGCTCCAGGACAGGGGAAGCTAGCAATCAGCCCCAGCATTTT. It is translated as CASSSRTGEASNQPQHF.